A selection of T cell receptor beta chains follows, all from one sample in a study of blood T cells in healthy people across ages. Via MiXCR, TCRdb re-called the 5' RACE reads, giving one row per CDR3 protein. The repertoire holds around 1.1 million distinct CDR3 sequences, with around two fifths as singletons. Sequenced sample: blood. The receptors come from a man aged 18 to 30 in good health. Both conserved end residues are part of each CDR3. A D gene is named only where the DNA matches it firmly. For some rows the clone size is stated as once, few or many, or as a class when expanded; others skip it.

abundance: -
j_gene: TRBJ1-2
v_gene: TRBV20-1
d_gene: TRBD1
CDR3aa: CSAQGGNYGYTF
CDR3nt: TGCAGTGCTCAGGGGGGGAACTATGGCTACACCTTC

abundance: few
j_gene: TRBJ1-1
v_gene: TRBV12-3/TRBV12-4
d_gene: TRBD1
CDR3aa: CASAPLGTENTEAFF
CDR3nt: TGTGCCAGCGCCCCTTTAGGGACAGAGAACACTGAAGCTTTCTTT

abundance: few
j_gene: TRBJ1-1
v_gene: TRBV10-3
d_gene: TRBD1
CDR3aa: CAVQGVYDVGYTEAFF
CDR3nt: TGTGCCGTCCAGGGGGTTTACGACGTAGGCTACACTGAAGCTTTCTTT

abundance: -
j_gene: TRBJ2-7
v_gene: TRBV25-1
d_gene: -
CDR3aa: CATTPRTNDHEQYF
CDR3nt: TGTGCCACCACACCCCGGACGAATGACCATGAGCAGTACTTC

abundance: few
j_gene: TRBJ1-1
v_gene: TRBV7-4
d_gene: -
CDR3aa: CASSLGLGERNTEAFF
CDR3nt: TGTGCCAGCAGCTTAGGCCTAGGGGAGAGGAACACTGAAGCTTTCTTT

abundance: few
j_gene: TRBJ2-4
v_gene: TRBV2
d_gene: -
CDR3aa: CASKRGADGKNIQYF
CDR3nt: TGTGCCAGCAAAAGAGGGGCGGACGGCAAAAACATTCAGTACTTC

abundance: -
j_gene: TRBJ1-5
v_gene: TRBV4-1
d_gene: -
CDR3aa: CASSQEAARPNQPQHF
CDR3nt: TGCGCCAGCAGCCAAGAGGCAGCCCGGCCAAATCAGCCCCAGCATTTT

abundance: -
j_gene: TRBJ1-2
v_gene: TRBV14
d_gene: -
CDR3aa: CASSPSQNFGYTF
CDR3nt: TGTGCCAGCAGCCCCTCGCAAAATTTTGGCTACACCTTC

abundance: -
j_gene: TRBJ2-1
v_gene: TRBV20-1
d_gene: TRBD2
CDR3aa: CSASPLLAGGSIDEQFF
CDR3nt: TGCAGTGCTTCTCCCCTTCTAGCGGGGGGCTCTATCGATGAGCAGTTCTTC

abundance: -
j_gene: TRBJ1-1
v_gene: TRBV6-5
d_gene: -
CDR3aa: CASTKGGVTEAFF
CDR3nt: TGTGCCAGCACCAAGGGGGGGGTCACTGAAGCTTTCTTT

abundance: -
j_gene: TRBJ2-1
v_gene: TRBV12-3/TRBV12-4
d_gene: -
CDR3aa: CASGRGQYDEQFF
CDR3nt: TGTGCCAGCGGGCGGGGACAGTACGATGAGCAGTTCTTC

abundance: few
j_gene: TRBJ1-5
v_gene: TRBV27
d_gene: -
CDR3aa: CASSFRLDSRNQPQHF
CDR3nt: TGTGCCAGCAGTTTTAGACTGGACAGCCGGAATCAGCCCCAGCATTTT

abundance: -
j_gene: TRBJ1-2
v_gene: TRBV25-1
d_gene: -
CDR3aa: CASSEGRGTLNYGYTF
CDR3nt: TGTGCCAGCAGTGAGGGGAGGGGTACCCTTAACTATGGCTACACCTTC

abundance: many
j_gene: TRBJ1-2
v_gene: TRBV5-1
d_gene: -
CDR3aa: CASSLDARGYTF
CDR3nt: TGCGCCAGCAGCTTGGATGCCCGGGGCTACACCTTC

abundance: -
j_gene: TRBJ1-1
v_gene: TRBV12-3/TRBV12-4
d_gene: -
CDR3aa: CASTRAGLKTEAFF
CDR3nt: TGTGCCAGCACCAGGGCAGGTCTGAAAACTGAAGCTTTCTTT

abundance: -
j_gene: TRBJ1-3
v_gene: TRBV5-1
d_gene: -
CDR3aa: CASSLEGLGNTIYF
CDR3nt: TGCGCCAGCAGCTTGGAGGGGCTCGGAAACACCATATATTTT

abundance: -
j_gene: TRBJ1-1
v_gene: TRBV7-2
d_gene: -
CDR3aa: CASSFQRSNTEAFF
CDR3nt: TGTGCCAGCAGCTTCCAGCGCTCGAACACTGAAGCTTTCTTT

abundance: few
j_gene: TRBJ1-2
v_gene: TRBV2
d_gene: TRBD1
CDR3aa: CASTVGQGDYGYTF
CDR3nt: TGTGCCAGCACCGTCGGACAGGGGGACTATGGCTACACCTTC

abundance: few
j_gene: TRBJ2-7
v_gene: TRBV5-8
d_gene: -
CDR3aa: CASVNYEQYF
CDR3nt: TGTGCCAGCGTCAACTACGAGCAGTACTTC

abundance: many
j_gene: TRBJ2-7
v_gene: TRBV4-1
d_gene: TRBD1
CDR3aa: CASSQGQGVYEQYF
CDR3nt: TGCGCCAGCAGCCAAGGACAGGGAGTCTACGAGCAGTACTTC

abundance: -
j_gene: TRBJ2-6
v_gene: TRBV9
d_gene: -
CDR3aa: CASSVATLRGEANVLTF
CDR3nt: TGTGCCAGCAGCGTAGCTACCCTGAGGGGTGAGGCCAACGTCCTGACTTTC

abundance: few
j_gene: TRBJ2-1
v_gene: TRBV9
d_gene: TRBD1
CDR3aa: CASSAWDSPYNEQFF
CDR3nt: TGTGCCAGCAGCGCGTGGGACAGCCCTTACAATGAGCAGTTCTTC

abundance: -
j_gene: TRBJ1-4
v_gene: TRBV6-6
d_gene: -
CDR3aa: CASSYGTARNEKLFF
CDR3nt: TGTGCCAGCAGTTACGGTACCGCCCGTAATGAAAAACTGTTTTTT

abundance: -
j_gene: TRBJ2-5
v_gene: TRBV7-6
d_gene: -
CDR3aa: CASSSTTLVQETQYF
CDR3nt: TGTGCCAGCAGCTCCACTACCCTAGTTCAAGAGACCCAGTACTTC

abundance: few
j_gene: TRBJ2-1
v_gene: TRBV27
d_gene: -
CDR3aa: CASSWSGGANEQFF
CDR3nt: TGTGCCAGCAGTTGGTCAGGGGGGGCCAATGAGCAGTTCTTC

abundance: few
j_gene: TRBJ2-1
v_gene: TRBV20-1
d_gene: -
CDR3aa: CSAREEQFF
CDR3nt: TGCAGTGCCCGTGAAGAGCAGTTCTTC

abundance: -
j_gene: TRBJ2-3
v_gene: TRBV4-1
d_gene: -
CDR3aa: CASSQYLGVADMQYF
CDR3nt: TGCGCCAGCAGCCAATACCTAGGGGTGGCAGATATGCAGTATTTT

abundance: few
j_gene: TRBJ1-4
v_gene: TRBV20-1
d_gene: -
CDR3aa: CSAPINEKLFF
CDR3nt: TGCAGTGCTCCCATTAATGAAAAACTGTTTTTT

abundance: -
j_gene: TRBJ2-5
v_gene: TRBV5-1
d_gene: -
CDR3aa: CASSSRTASETQYF
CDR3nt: TGCGCCAGCAGCTCCAGGACCGCTTCGGAGACCCAGTACTTC

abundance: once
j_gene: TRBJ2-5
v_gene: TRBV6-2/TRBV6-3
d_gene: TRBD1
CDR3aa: CASSPTTGDHNEQYF
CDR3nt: TGTGCCAGCAGCCCCACCACAGGGGACCACAATGAGCAGTACTTC

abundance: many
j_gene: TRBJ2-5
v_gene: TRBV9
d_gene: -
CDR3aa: CASSVGTVQETQYF
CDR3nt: TGTGCCAGCAGCGTCGGGACCGTCCAAGAGACCCAGTACTTC

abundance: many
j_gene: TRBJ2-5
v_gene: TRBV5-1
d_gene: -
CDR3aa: CASTTGTTETQYF
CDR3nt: TGCGCCAGCACTACCGGGACAACAGAGACCCAGTACTTC

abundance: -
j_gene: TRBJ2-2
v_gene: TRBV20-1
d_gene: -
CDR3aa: CSARATGTSNTGELFF
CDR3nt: TGCAGTGCTAGAGCAACCGGGACATCGAACACCGGGGAGCTGTTTTTT

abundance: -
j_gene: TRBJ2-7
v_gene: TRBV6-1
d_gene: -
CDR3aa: CASSERPGSYEQYF
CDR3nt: TGTGCCAGCAGTGAACGCCCAGGATCCTACGAGCAGTACTTC

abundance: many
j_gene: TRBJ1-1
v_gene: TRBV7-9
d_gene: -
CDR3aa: CASSRTRGEAFF
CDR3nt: TGTGCCAGCAGCCGAACTCGGGGTGAAGCTTTCTTT

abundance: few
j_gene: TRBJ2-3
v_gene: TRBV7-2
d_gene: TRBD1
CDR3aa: CASSLGDSLTDTQYF
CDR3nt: TGTGCCAGCAGCTTAGGGGACAGCCTCACAGATACGCAGTATTTT

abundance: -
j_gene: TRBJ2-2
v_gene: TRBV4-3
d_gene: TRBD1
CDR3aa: CASSPSHAADRAFTGELFF
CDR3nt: TGCGCCAGCAGCCCTTCACACGCAGCAGACAGGGCGTTCACCGGGGAGCTGTTTTTT

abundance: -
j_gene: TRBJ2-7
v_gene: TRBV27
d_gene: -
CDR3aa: CANNPYEGNTDEQYF
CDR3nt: TGTGCCAACAACCCTTACGAGGGTAATACGGACGAGCAGTACTTC

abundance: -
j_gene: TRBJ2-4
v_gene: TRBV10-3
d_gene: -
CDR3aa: CAISESAISDYELYF
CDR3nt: TGTGCCATCAGCGAGTCGGCCATTAGCGACTACGAGCTGTACTTC

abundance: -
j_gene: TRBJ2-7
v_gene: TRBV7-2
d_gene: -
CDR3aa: CASSLAGGLSYEQYF
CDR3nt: TGTGCCAGCAGCTTAGCGGGAGGCTTGTCATACGAGCAGTACTTC

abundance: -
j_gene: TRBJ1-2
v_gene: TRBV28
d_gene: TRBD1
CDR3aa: CASSAGGRGYTF
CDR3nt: TGTGCCAGCAGTGCAGGGGGCAGGGGCTACACCTTC

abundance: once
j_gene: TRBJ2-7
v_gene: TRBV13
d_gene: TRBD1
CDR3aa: CASSVQHGTGGVYEQYF
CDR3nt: TGTGCCAGCAGTGTTCAACATGGGACAGGGGGCGTTTACGAGCAGTACTTC

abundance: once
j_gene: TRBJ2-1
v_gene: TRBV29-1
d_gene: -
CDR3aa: CSVEWVSGNNEQFF
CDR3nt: TGCAGCGTTGAATGGGTTTCGGGTAACAATGAGCAGTTCTTC

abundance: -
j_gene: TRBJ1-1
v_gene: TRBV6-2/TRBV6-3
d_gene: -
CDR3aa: CASTGGAVDTEAFF
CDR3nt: TGTGCCAGCACGGGGGGCGCCGTGGACACTGAAGCTTTCTTT

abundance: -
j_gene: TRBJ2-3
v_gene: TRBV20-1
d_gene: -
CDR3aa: CSARGQEISTDTQYF
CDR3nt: TGCAGTGCTAGAGGCCAGGAGATTAGCACAGATACGCAGTATTTT

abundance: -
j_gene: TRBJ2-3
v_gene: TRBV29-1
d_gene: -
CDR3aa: CSVEFGSAHTQYF
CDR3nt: TGCAGCGTTGAGTTTGGGTCAGCCCATACGCAGTATTTT